Following are 11 T cell receptor beta chains from one sample sequenced in a study of shared T cell receptors in the human thymus. Sequencing was performed with immunoSEQ multiplex PCR; in TCRdb, only in-frame clones are kept and a portion is missing. The sample lists some 660,000 clones, more than 70% seen once, with 0.009% to 0.0095% in the top ten. This sample was shared with a second study, whose subject was human thymus T cells.

The sequenced sample consisted of thymocytes. These receptors all stem from a boy in the first two years of life with a congenital heart defect.

This clone showed up just a few times. The chain uses TRBV28 and TRBJ2-4; 7 positions match TRBD1. This CDR3 spans 17 amino acids. J lost 0 bases, V lost 4 bases, and 9 bases had no gene match. Germline V gene data show CDR1 as MDHEN and CDR2 as SYDVKM. The CDR3 region has the DNA TGTGCCAGCAGTTGCTCGGACAGGAACTTAGCCAAAAACATTCAGTACTTC. Its translation: CASSCSDRNLAKNIQYF.

The V gene is TRBV19, the J gene TRBJ1-5; possible D gene TRBD1, 5 bases. The germline CDR1 and CDR2 sequences are LNHDA and SQIVND (reference sequence). There are 14 residues in the CDR3. The V end was cut by 5 bases, the J end by 5 bases, with 13 bases between. In DNA, the CDR3 is TGTGCCAGTAGTGGTGATCAGGGTTATCAGCCCCAGCATTTT. This gives the protein CASSGDQGYQPQHF.

The chain is built from TRBV5-1 and TRBJ2-7, with TRBD1 as a possible D gene (6 bases). V gave up 4 bases and J gave up 0 bases, with 14 bases separating them. The CDR3 contains 15 residues. Per germline, CDR1 SGHRS and CDR2 YFSETQ. Here the CDR3 DNA reads TGCGCCAGCAGCAGGGACACCCTATCCTCCTACGAGCAGTACTTC. Translation: CASSRDTLSSYEQYF. The full variable domain, with the rest looked up from reference TRBV5-1 and TRBJ2-7, is KAGVTQTPRYLIKTRGQQVTLSCSPISGHRSVSWYQQTPGQGLQFLFEYFSETQRNKGNFPGRFSGRQFSNSRSEMNVSTLELGDSALYLCASSRDTLSSYEQYFGPGTRLTVT.

V is TRBV6-1 and J is TRBJ1-2; TRBD1 agrees at 9 bases. V trimming: 6 bases; J trimming: 6 bases; junction bases outside the gene matches: 8. Germline-derived CDR1 and CDR2 are MNHNS and SASEGT. The CDR3 extends over 14 amino acids. CDR3 sequence reads: CASRIPGQGDGYTF. CDR3 coding DNA: TGTGCCAGCAGGATCCCGGGACAGGGTGATGGCTACACCTTC.

The chain is built from TRBV29-1 and TRBJ2-6, with D possibly TRBD1 on 5 matching bases. The V gene lost 2 bases and the J gene lost 2 bases, with 7 bases spanning the gap. CDR3 length: 14 amino acids. Germline CDR1 SQVTM, CDR2 ANQGSEA. CDR3 residues: CSVEPRAGANVLTF. The CDR3 DNA sequence: TGCAGCGTTGAACCCAGGGCTGGGGCCAACGTCCTGACTTTC. Full variable domain (outside the CDR3, taken from reference TRBV29-1 and TRBJ2-6): SAVISQKPSRDICQRGTSLTIQCQVDSQVTMMFWYRQQPGQSLTLIATANQGSEATYESGFVIDKFPISRPNLTFSTLTVSNMSPEDSSIYLCSVEPRAGANVLTFGAGSRLTVL.

This chain uses TRBV14 with TRBJ2-3; 9 nucleotides match TRBD1. Germline trimming cut 3 bases from V and 6 bases from J; bases unmatched to any gene: 4. The CDR3 runs to 14 residues. Germline assignment: CDR1 SGHDN and CDR2 FVKESK. This CDR3 reads CASSQGTGRDTQYF. The CDR3 DNA follows: TGTGCCAGCAGCCAGGGGACAGGGAGGGATACGCAGTATTTT.

V usage is TRBV6-6 and J usage is TRBJ2-3; 12 bases fit TRBD2. CDR1 MNHNY and CDR2 SVGAGI come from the germline V gene (reference sequence). After removal of 6 bases from V and 3 bases from J, the junction contained 7 bases not matched to a gene. This CDR3 comprises 16 residues. The CDR3 DNA follows: TGTGCCAGCAGCCTAGCGGGAGGGCCCGGGACAGATACGCAGTATTTT. Protein sequence: CASSLAGGPGTDTQYF.

V usage is TRBV28 and J usage is TRBJ2-1, with D possibly matching TRBD2 (5 bases). There are 16 residues in the CDR3. The germline gives CDR1 MDHEN, CDR2 SYDVKM. V was clipped by 2 bases and J by 6 bases, with 17 bases between them. CDR3 DNA: TGTGCCAGCAGTTTAGGAGAACCGATGCTAGCCAATGAGCAGTTCTTC. It is translated as CASSLGEPMLANEQFF. Full variable domain (rest looked up from reference TRBV28 and TRBJ2-1): DVKVTQSSRYLVKRTGEKVFLECVQDMDHENMFWYRQDPGLGLRLIYFSYDVKMKEKGDIPEGYSVSREKKERFSLILESASTNQTSMYLCASSLGEPMLANEQFFGPGTRLTVL.

V is TRBV28 and J is TRBJ1-6; TRBD1 matches 7 bases. This CDR3 has 16 amino acids. Trimming at V came to 6 bases and at J to 3 bases, leaving 8 bases not matched to a gene. Per germline, CDR1 MDHEN and CDR2 SYDVKM. The chain's CDR3 is CASRPLGQNYNSPLHF. The CDR3 region has the DNA TGTGCCAGCAGGCCGTTGGGACAGAACTATAATTCACCCCTCCACTTT.

The chain uses TRBV6-5 and TRBJ1-4; possibly TRBD1 for D (5 bases). The CDR3 length is 15 residues. Germline CDR1 MNHEY, CDR2 SVGAGI. V was pared by 0 bases and J by 4 bases, with 9 bases between. The chain's CDR3 is CASSYSSGINEKLFF. CDR3 DNA sequence: TGTGCCAGCAGTTACTCGTCAGGGATTAATGAAAAACTGTTTTTT.

J is TRBJ2-7 and V is TRBV12-5; tentatively, D is TRBD1 (5 bases). Trimming took off 2 bases at V and 4 bases at J, with 24 bases between the two ends. The germline V gene has CDR1 LGHNT and CDR2 FRNRAP. The CDR3 runs 18 residues. CDR3 DNA: TGTGCTAGTGGTTTGTCCCGCCAGCCCAGGGCAGGTTGTTACGAGCAGTACTTC. Protein product: CASGLSRQPRAGCYEQYF.